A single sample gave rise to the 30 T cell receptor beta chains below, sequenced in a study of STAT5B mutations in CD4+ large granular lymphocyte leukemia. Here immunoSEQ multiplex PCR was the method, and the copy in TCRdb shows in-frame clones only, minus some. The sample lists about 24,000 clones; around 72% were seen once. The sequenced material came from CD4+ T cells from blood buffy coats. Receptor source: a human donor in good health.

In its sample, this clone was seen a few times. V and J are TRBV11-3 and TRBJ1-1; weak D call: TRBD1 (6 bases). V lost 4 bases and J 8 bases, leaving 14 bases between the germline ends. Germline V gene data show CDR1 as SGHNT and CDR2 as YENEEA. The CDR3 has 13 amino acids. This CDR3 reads CASSSPGEMEAFF. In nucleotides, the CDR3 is TGTGCCAGCAGCTCCCCAGGGGAGATGGAAGCTTTCTTT.

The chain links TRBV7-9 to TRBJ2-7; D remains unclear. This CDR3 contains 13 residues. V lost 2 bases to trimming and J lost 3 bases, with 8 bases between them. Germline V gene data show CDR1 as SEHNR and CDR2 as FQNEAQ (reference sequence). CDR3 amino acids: CASSLLGNYEQYF. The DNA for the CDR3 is TGTGCCAGCAGCTTACTGGGAAACTACGAGCAGTACTTC.

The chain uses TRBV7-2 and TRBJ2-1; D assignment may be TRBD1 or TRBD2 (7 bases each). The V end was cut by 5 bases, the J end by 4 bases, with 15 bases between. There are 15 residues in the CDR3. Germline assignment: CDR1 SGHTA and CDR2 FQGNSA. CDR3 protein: CASSPQGGLYNEQFF. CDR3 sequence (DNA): TGTGCCAGCAGCCCCCAGGGGGGGCTATACAATGAGCAGTTCTTC.

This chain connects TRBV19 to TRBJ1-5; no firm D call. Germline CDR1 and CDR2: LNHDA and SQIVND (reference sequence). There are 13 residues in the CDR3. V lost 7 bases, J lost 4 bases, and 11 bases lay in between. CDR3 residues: CASKAQLNQPQHF. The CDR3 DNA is TGTGCCAGTAAGGCACAGTTAAATCAGCCCCAGCATTTT.

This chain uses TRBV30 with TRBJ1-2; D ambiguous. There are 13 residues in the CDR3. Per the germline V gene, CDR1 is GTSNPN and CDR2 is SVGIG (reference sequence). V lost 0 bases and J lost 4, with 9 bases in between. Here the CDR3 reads CAWSVRRSYGYTF. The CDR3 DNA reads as TGTGCCTGGAGTGTTCGGCGTTCCTATGGCTACACCTTC.

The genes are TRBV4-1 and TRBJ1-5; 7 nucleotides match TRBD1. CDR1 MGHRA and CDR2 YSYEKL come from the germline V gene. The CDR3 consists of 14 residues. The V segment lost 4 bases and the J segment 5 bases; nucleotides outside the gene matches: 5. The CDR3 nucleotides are TGCGCCAGCAGCCTCGGGACAGCCGATCAGCCCCAGCATTTT. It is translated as CASSLGTADQPQHF.

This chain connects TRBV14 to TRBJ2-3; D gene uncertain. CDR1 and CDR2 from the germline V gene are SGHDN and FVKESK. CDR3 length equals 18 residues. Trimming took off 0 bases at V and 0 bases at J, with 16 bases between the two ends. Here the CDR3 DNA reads TGTGCCAGCAGCCAAGAACCCCCCTGGCAGGAAAGCACAGATACGCAGTATTTT. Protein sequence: CASSQEPPWQESTDTQYF.

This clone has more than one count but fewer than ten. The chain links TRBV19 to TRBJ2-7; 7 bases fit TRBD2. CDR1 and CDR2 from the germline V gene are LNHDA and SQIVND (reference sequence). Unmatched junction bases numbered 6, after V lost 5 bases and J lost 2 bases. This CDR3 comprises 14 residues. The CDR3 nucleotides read TGTGCCAGTAGTCCTAGGGCGGGGGCCTACGAGCAGTACTTC. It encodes CASSPRAGAYEQYF. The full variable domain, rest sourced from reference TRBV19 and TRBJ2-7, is DGGITQSPKYLFRKEGQNVTLSCEQNLNHDAMYWYRQDPGQGLRLIYYSQIVNDFQKGDIAEGYSVSREKKESFPLTVTSAQKNPTAFYLCASSPRAGAYEQYFGPGTRLTVT.

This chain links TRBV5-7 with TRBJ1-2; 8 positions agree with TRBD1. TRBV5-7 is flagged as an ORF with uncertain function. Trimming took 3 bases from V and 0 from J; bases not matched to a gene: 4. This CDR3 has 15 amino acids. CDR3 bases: TGTGCCAGCAGCTCCCAACAGGGGGCTAACTATGGCTACACCTTC. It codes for CASSSQQGANYGYTF.

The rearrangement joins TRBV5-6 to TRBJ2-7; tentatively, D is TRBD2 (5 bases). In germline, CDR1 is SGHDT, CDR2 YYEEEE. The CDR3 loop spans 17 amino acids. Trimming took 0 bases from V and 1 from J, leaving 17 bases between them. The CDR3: CASSLGFSLSGSYEQYF. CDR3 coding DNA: TGTGCCAGCAGCTTGGGATTCAGTCTCTCGGGGTCCTACGAGCAGTACTTC. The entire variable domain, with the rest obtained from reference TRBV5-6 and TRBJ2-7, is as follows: DAGVTQSPTHLIKTRGQQVTLRCSPKSGHDTVSWYQQALGQGPQFIFQYYEEEERQRGNFPDRFSGHQFPNYSSELNVNALLLGDSALYLCASSLGFSLSGSYEQYFGPGTRLTVT.

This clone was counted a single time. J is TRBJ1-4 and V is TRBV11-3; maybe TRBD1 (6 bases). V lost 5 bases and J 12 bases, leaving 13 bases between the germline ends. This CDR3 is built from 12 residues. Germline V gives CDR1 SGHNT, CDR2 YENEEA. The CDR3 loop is CASSRTEAELFF. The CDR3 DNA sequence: TGTGCCAGCAGCCGGACAGAAGCGGAACTGTTTTTT.

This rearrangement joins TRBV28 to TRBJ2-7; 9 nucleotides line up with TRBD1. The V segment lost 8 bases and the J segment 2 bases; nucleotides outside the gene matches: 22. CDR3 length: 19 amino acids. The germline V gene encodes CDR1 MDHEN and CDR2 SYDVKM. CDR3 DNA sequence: TGTGCCAGCCCCCCCTCAACCGGGACAGGGACAATGGGGACCTACGAGCAGTACTTC. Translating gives CASPPSTGTGTMGTYEQYF. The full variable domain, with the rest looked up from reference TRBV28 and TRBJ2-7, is DVKVTQSSRYLVKRTGEKVFLECVQDMDHENMFWYRQDPGLGLRLIYFSYDVKMKEKGDIPEGYSVSREKKERFSLILESASTNQTSMYLCASPPSTGTGTMGTYEQYFGPGTRLTVT.

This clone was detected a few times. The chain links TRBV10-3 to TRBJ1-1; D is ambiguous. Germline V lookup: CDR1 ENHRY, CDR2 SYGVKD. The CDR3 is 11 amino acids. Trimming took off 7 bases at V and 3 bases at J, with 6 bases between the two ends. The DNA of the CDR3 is TGTGCCATCAAAGGGCACACTGAAGCTTTCTTT. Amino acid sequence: CAIKGHTEAFF.

CDR3 residues: CSVVWGASYGYTF. CDR3 DNA: TGCAGCGTTGTTTGGGGGGCGTCCTATGGCTACACCTTC. The chain is built from TRBV29-1 and TRBJ1-2; maybe TRBD1 (6 bases). CDR1 SQVTM and CDR2 ANQGSEA come from the germline V gene. The CDR3 extends over 13 amino acids. The V gene lost 4 bases and the J gene lost 4 bases, with 13 bases spanning the gap. Variable domain in full (rest from reference TRBV29-1 and TRBJ1-2): SAVISQKPSRDICQRGTSLTIQCQVDSQVTMMFWYRQQPGQSLTLIATANQGSEATYESGFVIDKFPISRPNLTFSTLTVSNMSPEDSSIYLCSVVWGASYGYTFGSGTRLTVV.

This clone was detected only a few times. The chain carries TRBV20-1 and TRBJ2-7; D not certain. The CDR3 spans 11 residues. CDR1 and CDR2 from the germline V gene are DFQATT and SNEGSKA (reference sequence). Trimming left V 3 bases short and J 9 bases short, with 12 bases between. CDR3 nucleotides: TGCAGTGCTAGCTGGCAATCTGCGCAGTACTTC. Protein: CSASWQSAQYF.

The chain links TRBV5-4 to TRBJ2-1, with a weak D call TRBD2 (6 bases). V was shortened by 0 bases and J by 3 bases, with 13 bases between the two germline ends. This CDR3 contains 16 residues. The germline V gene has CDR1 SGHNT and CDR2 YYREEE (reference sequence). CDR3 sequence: CASSLGGGERYNEQFF. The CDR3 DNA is TGTGCCAGCAGCTTGGGGGGCGGGGAGCGCTACAATGAGCAGTTCTTC.

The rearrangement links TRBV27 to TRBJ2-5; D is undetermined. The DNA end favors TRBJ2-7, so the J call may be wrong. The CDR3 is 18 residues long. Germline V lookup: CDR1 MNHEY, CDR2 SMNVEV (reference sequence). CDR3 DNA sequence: TGTGCCAGCAGCCCCCTTCTCCGGTGGGGTATGAAGGACTACGAGCAGTACTTC. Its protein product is CASSPLLRWGMKDYEQYF.

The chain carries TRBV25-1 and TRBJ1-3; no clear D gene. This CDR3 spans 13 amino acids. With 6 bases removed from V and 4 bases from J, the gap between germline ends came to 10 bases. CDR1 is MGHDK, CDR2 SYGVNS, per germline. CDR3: CASSEPWGNTIYF. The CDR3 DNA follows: TGTGCCAGCAGCGAGCCCTGGGGAAACACCATATATTTT.

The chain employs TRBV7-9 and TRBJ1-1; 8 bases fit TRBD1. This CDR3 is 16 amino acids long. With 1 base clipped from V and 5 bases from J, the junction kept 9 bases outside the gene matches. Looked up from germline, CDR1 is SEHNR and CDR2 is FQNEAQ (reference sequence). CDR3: CASSLGADRGGTEAFF. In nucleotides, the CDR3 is TGTGCCAGCAGCTTAGGGGCCGACAGGGGAGGAACTGAAGCTTTCTTT.

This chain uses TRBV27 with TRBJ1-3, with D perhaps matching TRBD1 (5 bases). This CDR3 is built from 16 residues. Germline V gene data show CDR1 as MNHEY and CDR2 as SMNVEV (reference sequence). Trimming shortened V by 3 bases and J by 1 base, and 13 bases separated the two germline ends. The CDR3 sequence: CASSLPDRASGNTIYF. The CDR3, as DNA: TGTGCCAGCAGTTTGCCCGACAGAGCTTCTGGAAACACCATATATTTT.

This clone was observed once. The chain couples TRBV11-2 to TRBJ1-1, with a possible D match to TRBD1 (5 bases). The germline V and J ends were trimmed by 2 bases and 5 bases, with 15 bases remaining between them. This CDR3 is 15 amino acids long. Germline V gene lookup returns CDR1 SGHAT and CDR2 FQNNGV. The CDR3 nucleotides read TGTGCCAGCAGCTTATTCTCCTCAGAGGGGACTGAAGCTTTCTTT. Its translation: CASSLFSSEGTEAFF. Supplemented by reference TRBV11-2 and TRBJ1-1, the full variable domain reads EAGVAQSPRYKIIEKRQSVAFWCNPISGHATLYWYQQILGQGPKLLIQFQNNGVVDDSQLPKDRFSAERLKGVDSTLKIQPAKLEDSAVYLCASSLFSSEGTEAFFGQGTRLTVV.

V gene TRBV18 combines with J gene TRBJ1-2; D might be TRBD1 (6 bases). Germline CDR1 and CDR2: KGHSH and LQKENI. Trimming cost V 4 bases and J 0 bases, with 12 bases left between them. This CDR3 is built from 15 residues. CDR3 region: CASSQGNRANYGYTF. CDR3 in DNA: TGTGCCAGCTCACAAGGGAACAGGGCTAACTATGGCTACACCTTC.

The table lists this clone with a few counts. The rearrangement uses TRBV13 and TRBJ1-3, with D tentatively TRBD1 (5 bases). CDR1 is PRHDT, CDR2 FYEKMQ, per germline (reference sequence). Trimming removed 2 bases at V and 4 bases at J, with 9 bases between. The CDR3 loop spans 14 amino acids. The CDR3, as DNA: TGTGCCAGCAGCTTAACACAGGCCGGAAACACCATATATTTT. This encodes CASSLTQAGNTIYF.

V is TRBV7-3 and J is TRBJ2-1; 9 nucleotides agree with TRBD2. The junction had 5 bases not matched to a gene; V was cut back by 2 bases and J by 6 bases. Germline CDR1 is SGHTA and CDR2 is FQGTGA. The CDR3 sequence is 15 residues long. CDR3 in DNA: TGTGCCAGCAGCTTAGCGGGGGGGCCGTTCAATGAGCAGTTCTTC. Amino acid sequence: CASSLAGGPFNEQFF. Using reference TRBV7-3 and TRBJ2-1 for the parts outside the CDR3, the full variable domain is GAGVSQTPSNKVTEKGKYVELRCDPISGHTALYWYRQSLGQGPEFLIYFQGTGAADDSGLPNDRFFAVRPEGSVSTLKIQRTERGDSAVYLCASSLAGGPFNEQFFGPGTRLTVL.

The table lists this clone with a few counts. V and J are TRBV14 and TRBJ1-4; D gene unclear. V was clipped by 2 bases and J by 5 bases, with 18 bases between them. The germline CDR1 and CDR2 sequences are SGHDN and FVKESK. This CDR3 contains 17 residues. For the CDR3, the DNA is TGTGCCAGCAGCCAAATTCAATCACAAATGGGGAATGAAAAACTGTTTTTT. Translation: CASSQIQSQMGNEKLFF.

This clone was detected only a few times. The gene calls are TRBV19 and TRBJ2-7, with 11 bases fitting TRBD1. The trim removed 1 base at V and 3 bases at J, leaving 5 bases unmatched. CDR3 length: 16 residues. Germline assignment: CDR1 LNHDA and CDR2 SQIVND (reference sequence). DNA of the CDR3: TGTGCCAGTAGTATAGGAAGGGGACAGGGGGTCTACGAGCAGTACTTC. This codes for CASSIGRGQGVYEQYF.

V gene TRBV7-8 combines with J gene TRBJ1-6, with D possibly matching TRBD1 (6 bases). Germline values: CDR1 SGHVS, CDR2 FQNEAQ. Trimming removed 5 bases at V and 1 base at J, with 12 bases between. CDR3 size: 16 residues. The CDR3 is CASSPQQGSYNSPLHF. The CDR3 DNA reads TGTGCCAGCAGCCCTCAACAGGGTTCCTATAATTCACCCCTCCACTTT.

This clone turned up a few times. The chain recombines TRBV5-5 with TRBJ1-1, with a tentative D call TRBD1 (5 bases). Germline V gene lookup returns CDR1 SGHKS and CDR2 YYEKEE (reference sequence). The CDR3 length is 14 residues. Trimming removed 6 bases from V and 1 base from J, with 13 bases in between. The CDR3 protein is CASTLSRGNTEAFF. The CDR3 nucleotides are TGTGCCAGCACCCTCTCGAGGGGGAACACTGAAGCTTTCTTT.

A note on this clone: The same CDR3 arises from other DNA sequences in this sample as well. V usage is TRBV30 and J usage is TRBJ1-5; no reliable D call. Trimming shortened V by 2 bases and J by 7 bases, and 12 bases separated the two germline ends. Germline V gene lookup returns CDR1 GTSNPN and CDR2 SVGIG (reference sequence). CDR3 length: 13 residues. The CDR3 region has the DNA TGTGCCTGGAGTAGAGATTTCAACCAGCCCCAGCATTTT. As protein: CAWSRDFNQPQHF.

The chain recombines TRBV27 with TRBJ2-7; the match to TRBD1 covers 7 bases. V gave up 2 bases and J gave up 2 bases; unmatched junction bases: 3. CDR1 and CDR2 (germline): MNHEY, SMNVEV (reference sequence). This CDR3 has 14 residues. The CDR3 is CASSLDRVAYEQYF. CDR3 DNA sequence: TGTGCCAGCAGTTTAGACAGGGTCGCCTACGAGCAGTACTTC.